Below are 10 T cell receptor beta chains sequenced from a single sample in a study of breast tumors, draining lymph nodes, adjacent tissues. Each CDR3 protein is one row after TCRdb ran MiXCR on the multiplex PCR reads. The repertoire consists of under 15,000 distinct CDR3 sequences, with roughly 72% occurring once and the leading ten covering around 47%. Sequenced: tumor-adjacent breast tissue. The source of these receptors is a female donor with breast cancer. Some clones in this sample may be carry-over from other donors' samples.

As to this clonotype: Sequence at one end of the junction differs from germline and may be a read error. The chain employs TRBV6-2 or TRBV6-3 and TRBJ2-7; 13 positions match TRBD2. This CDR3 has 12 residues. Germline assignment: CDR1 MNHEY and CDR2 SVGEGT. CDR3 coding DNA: TGTGCCAGCAGCCGCGGCGGGACTAGCGGGGTTTTC. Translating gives CASSRGGTSGVF.

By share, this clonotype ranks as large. CDR3 in amino acids: CSAWDRGGQETQYF. The CDR3 region has the DNA TGCAGTGCATGGGACAGGGGTGGGCAAGAGACCCAGTACTTC. The chain joins TRBV20-1 to TRBJ2-5; 10 bases fit TRBD1. There are 14 residues in the CDR3. Trimming removed 6 bases from V and 2 bases from J; junction bases left unmatched: 6. Germline CDR1 is DFQATT and CDR2 is SNEGSKA (reference sequence).

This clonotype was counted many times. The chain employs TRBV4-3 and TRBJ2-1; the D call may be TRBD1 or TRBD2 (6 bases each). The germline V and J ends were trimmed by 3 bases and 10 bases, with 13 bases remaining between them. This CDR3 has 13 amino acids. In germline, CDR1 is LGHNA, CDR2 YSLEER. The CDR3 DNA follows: TGCGCCAGCAGCCATACTAGCACAGGGGAGCAGTTCTTC. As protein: CASSHTSTGEQFF.

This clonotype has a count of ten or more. The CDR3 coding sequence is TGTGCCAGCGACATAGGCGGGAGCTACGAGCAGTACTTC. It is translated as CASDIGGSYEQYF. The chain has TRBV6-2 or TRBV6-3 and TRBJ2-7; 7 bases agree with TRBD2. Germline CDR1 reads MNHEY; CDR2 reads SVGEGT. The CDR3 is made up of 13 amino acids. The V gene end was trimmed by 8 bases and the J gene end by 3 bases; junction bases not matched to a gene: 7.

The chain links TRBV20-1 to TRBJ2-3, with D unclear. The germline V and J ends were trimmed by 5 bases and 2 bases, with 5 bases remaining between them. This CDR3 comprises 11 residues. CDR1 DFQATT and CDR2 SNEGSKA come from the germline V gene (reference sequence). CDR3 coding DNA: TGCAGTGCTCACGCCACAGATACGCAGTATTTT. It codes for CSAHATDTQYF.

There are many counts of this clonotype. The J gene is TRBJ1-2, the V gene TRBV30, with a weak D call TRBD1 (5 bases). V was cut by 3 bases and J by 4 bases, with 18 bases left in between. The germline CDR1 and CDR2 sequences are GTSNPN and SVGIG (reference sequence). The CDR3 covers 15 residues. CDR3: CAWSSQGIRLYGYTF. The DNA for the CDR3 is TGTGCCTGGAGCTCTCAGGGCATACGTCTCTATGGCTACACCTTC.

The CDR3 sequence: CASSLLNTGPTSHEQFF. The DNA of the CDR3 is TGTGCCAGCAGCTTACTTAACACAGGACCAACGTCCCATGAGCAGTTCTTC. The chain carries TRBV11-3 and TRBJ2-1, with a possible D match to TRBD1 (5 bases). V lost 2 bases and J lost 8, with 22 bases in between. Germline V lookup: CDR1 SGHNT, CDR2 YENEEA. CDR3 size: 17 residues.

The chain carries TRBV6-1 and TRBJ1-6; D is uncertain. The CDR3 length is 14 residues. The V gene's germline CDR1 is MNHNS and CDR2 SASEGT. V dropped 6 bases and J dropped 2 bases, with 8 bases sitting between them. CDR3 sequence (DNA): TGTGCCAGCAGCGCTGGGCCCTATAATTCACCCCTCCACTTT. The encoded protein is CASSAGPYNSPLHF.

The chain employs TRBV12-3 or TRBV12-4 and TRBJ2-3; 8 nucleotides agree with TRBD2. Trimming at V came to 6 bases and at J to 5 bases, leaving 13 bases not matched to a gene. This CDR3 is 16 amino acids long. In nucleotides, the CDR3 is TGTGCCAGCAGCTCCTTTCGGGCGGGAGGTAAAGATACGCAGTATTTT. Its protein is CASSSFRAGGKDTQYF.

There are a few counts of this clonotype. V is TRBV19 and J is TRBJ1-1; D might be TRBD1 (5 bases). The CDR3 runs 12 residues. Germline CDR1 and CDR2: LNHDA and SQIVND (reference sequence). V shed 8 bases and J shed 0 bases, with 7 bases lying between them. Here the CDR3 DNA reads TGTGCCAGTGGGACGGTGAACACTGAAGCTTTCTTT. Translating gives CASGTVNTEAFF.